This T cell receptor (beta chain) originates from a study of cytomegalovirus exposure and HLA in healthy donors. Both 60 Vbeta primers and 13 Jbeta primers went into the PCR. Generated by immunoSEQ multiplex PCR, the TCRdb table keeps only in-frame clones and is missing some. The sample contains around 170,000 clones, 65% to 90% of which appear only once. Findings and caveats of the study: In a later analysis, an Asian-associated ancestry cluster reportedly showed fewer N-insertions than the approximately 620-donor mean. Researchers had no immune exposure information except CMV serostatus available. For most TCR sequences rarity was the rule, although some public TCRs occurred in many donors. Several of the most significant clusters were apparently associated with common viral pathogens in a later analysis.

A word on this clone: What it recognizes is unknown.

The germline gives CDR1 MNHNY, CDR2 SVGAGI (reference sequence). Germline trimming cut 2 bases from V and 5 bases from J; bases unmatched to any gene: 6. CDR3 length: 15 residues. The TCR was taken from a man aged 35-49 years in good health and CMV-seropositive. The gene calls are TRBV6-6 and TRBJ2-3; 8 nucleotides align to TRBD1. The material sequenced was PBMCs. The CDR3 DNA follows: TGTGCCAGCAGTTACGGGACAGGCTTAAGAGATACGCAGTATTTT. Its protein product is CASSYGTGLRDTQYF.